This TCR beta chain appears in the sequencing data of a study of identifying expanded T cells in peripheral blood. The repertoire was sequenced with immunoSEQ multiplex PCR; TCRdb's copy has only in-frame clones and lacks some. The sample yields more than 80,000 clones, about nine tenths seen once. The V gene end was trimmed by 5 bases and the J gene end by 8 bases; junction bases not matched to a gene: 7. The CDR3 totals 13 residues. CDR1 and CDR2 (germline): MDHEN, SYDVKM. In the case of this clone: What it binds is unknown.

Study-level findings and limits: Clone count variance between roughly 2-week samples rose with total template count. Over about two and four weeks, about 15 and 19 clones changed, versus roughly 1.1 between replicates.

The sample was blood. The chain uses TRBV28 and TRBJ1-1, with 8 bases identical to TRBD1. This clonotype originated in a person aged 18-70 years in good health. Here the CDR3 DNA reads TGTGCCAGCAGTCCCCGGACAGGGAGAGAAGCTTTCTTT. This sequence encodes CASSPRTGREAFF.